Listed below are T cell receptor beta chains from one sample, sequenced in a study of T cell responses to AZD1222 COVID-19 vaccine. Produced via immunoSEQ multiplex PCR; TCRdb's table is partial and in-frame only. There are about 100,000 clones in the sample; about 91% occur only once, and around a sixth lies in the top ten. The sequenced sample was peripheral blood, obtained on day 0 of AZD1222 vaccination. The source is an adult in good health. Both conserved end residues are part of each CDR3. The order of the fields is CDR3 protein, CDR3 DNA, CDR3 length, V gene, D gene, clone size, J gene. A D gene is named only where the DNA matches it firmly. Where a row states a size, it is once, few, many or the class of an expanded clone; other rows omit it.

CDR3: CASSQEFWGSYNEQFF; DNA: TGTGCCAGCAGCCAAGAGTTCTGGGGCTCCTACAATGAGCAGTTCTTC; length: 16; V: TRBV14; D: NA; size: few; J: TRBJ2-1
CDR3: CASSEASASGGTDTQYF; DNA: TGTGCCAGCAGTGAAGCCTCGGCTAGCGGGGGCACAGATACGCAGTATTTT; length: 17; V: TRBV6-1; D: TRBD2; size: NA; J: TRBJ2-3
CDR3: CASSHRGDQPQHF; DNA: TGTGCCAGCAGCCATAGGGGCGATCAGCCCCAGCATTTT; length: 13; V: TRBV3-1/TRBV3-2; D: NA; size: once; J: TRBJ1-5
CDR3: CAIGAGSSTGELFF; DNA: TGTGCCATAGGAGCGGGGTCTTCCACCGGGGAGCTGTTTTTT; length: 14; V: TRBV10-3; D: TRBD2; size: NA; J: TRBJ2-2
CDR3: CASSVEEGNEETQYF; DNA: TGTGCCAGCAGCGTAGAGGAGGGGAATGAAGAGACCCAGTACTTC; length: 15; V: TRBV9; D: NA; size: NA; J: TRBJ2-5
CDR3: CASSGGQGGALETQYF; DNA: TGTGCCAGTAGTGGAGGACAGGGGGGTGCTTTGGAGACCCAGTACTTC; length: 16; V: TRBV19; D: TRBD1; size: NA; J: TRBJ2-5
CDR3: CAWKGFREKLFF; DNA: TGTGCCTGGAAGGGGTTTAGGGAAAAACTGTTTTTT; length: 12; V: TRBV30; D: NA; size: NA; J: TRBJ1-4
CDR3: CASSSLLGEGSPLHF; DNA: TGTGCCAGCAGCTCGCTGCTGGGAGAGGGCTCACCCCTCCACTTT; length: 15; V: TRBV7-9; D: NA; size: NA; J: TRBJ1-6
CDR3: CARLTLAGGLRETQYF; DNA: TGTGCCAGACTAACTTTAGCGGGGGGCCTCCGAGAGACCCAGTACTTC; length: 16; V: TRBV7-3; D: TRBD2; size: NA; J: TRBJ2-5
CDR3: CASRTVYSNQPQHF; DNA: TGTGCCAGTAGGACGGTATATAGCAATCAGCCCCAGCATTTT; length: 14; V: TRBV19; D: NA; size: NA; J: TRBJ1-5